The 10 T cell receptor beta chains in this list originate from one sample, sequenced in a study of blood T cell repertoires in COVID-19. Clones were sequenced by immunoSEQ multiplex PCR, and TCRdb holds only the in-frame ones, with some missing. The repertoire holds more than 150,000 clones, with around 80% as singletons. Input material: PBMCs or T cells enriched from blood (not recorded which). The receptors derive from a man in his sixties who had been exposed to COVID-19.

The chain recombines TRBV19 with TRBJ1-2, with a possible D match to TRBD1 (5 bases). The V and J ends lost 2 bases and 5 bases respectively, with 18 bases between them. The CDR3 is made up of 16 amino acids. Germline values: CDR1 LNHDA, CDR2 SQIVND (reference sequence). The CDR3 sequence is CASSIRQGGHSYGYTF. The CDR3 DNA follows: TGTGCCAGTAGTATAAGGCAGGGAGGCCATTCTTATGGCTACACCTTC.

V is TRBV11-2 and J is TRBJ1-1; 7 nucleotides line up with TRBD1. The CDR3 spans 14 residues. The junction had 5 bases not matched to a gene; V was cut back by 3 bases and J by 4 bases. The germline gives CDR1 SGHAT, CDR2 FQNNGV. The CDR3 is CASSFDRARTEAFF. CDR3 sequence (DNA): TGTGCCAGCAGCTTTGACAGGGCGCGCACTGAAGCTTTCTTT.

The chain is built from TRBV10-1 and TRBJ2-1, with 7 bases that match TRBD1. The CDR3 runs to 16 residues. In germline, CDR1 is WNHNN, CDR2 SYGVQD (reference sequence). Trimming at V came to 5 bases and at J to 3 bases, leaving 10 bases not matched to a gene. The DNA of the CDR3 is TGCGCCAGCAGTCCCCTTGACAGGGCGGGCTACAATGAGCAGTTCTTC. It specifies CASSPLDRAGYNEQFF.

This chain links TRBV19 with TRBJ2-6; tentative D call: TRBD1 (5 bases). CDR1 and CDR2 from the germline V gene are LNHDA and SQIVND (reference sequence). V lost 7 bases to trimming and J lost 2 bases, with 12 bases between them. The CDR3 is 15 residues long. CDR3 sequence reads: CASTSGLPGANVLTF. In nucleotides, the CDR3 is TGTGCCAGTACCTCAGGGCTGCCTGGGGCCAACGTCCTGACTTTC.

The DNA of the CDR3 is TGTGCCAGCAGTTCACATAGCGGGCGCACCTACGAGCAGTACTTC. Amino acids: CASSSHSGRTYEQYF. This chain links TRBV6-5 with TRBJ2-7, with TRBD2 matching 7 bases. The CDR3 has 15 residues. The ends lost 4 bases at V and 2 bases at J; junction bases unmatched: 8. The germline CDR1 and CDR2 sequences are MNHEY and SVGAGI.

CDR3 nucleotides: TGTGCCAGTAGTACCCCTAGCGGGAGCGACGAGCAGTACTTC. Its protein product is CASSTPSGSDEQYF. This chain uses TRBV19 with TRBJ2-7, with 10 bases aligning to TRBD2. After removal of 4 bases from V and 5 bases from J, the junction contained 5 bases not matched to a gene. Germline V lookup: CDR1 LNHDA, CDR2 SQIVND (reference sequence). CDR3 length equals 14 residues.

The rearrangement joins TRBV5-1 to TRBJ2-7, with 8 nucleotides matching TRBD1. J lost 3 bases, V lost 2 bases, and 16 bases had no gene match. This CDR3 region has 18 residues. CDR1 SGHRS and CDR2 YFSETQ come from the germline V gene. The CDR3 DNA reads TGCGCCAGCAGCTTTTCCCCTATGGCTCAGGGGGCTTACTACGAGCAGTACTTC. Translating gives CASSFSPMAQGAYYEQYF.

This rearrangement joins TRBV6-5 to TRBJ2-3; 8 bases map to TRBD2. Germline CDR1 is MNHEY and CDR2 is SVGAGI. J was trimmed by 3 bases and V by 4 bases; bases with no gene match: 9. The CDR3 has 16 residues. CDR3 protein: CASSSRVAGRTDTQYF. The CDR3 coding sequence is TGTGCCAGCAGTTCCCGGGTAGCGGGGAGGACAGATACGCAGTATTTT.

The chain employs TRBV15 and TRBJ2-7, with D possibly matching TRBD1 (6 bases). The CDR3 extends over 14 amino acids. The germline V and J ends were trimmed by 2 bases and 0 bases, with 8 bases remaining between them. Germline assignment: CDR1 LNHNV and CDR2 YYDKDF (reference sequence). The CDR3 here is CATSRTGSSYEQYF. The CDR3 region has the DNA TGTGCCACCAGCAGAACAGGGAGCTCCTACGAGCAGTACTTC.

The chain recombines TRBV6-5 with TRBJ1-1, with 7 bases identical to TRBD1. CDR3 size: 15 residues. V lost 7 bases, J lost 6 bases, and 14 bases stayed unmatched. Germline CDR1 and CDR2: MNHEY and SVGAGI. CDR3 sequence (DNA): TGTGCCAGCACCACCACGACAGGGATGTGGGCTGAAGCTTTCTTT. Translation: CASTTTTGMWAEAFF.